Listed here are 25 T cell receptor beta chains from one sample, sequenced in a study of vaccination effects on CD4 cells after COVID-19. Culture lasted roughly 9 days before CD4+ T cell isolation. PCR confirmed that the person was infected with SARS-CoV-2 between March and December 2020. Either the BNT162b2 or mRNA-1273 vaccine was given to participants in two doses. Antigens for these TCRs are unknown. Repertoires were generated with immunoSEQ multiplex PCR, while TCRdb's copy carries only in-frame clones and drops some. The sample yields tens of thousands of clones, more than 65% seen once. The sample consisted of CD4+ T cells from PBMCs cultured without peptide, taken after COVID-19 vaccination. The origin of the receptors is a human donor who had a prior SARS-CoV-2 infection.

This chain connects TRBV10-3 to TRBJ2-2, with D maybe TRBD1 (8 bases). The V end lost 4 bases, the J end lost 0 bases, and 27 bases lay between the germline ends. Per germline, CDR1 ENHRY and CDR2 SYGVKD. The CDR3 consists of 21 residues. The CDR3 is CAISGGQGRGSGSSNTGELFF. The CDR3 bases are TGTGCCATCAGTGGAGGACAGGGAAGGGGTAGCGGGTCCTCGAACACCGGGGAGCTGTTTTTT.

The chain couples TRBV2 to TRBJ2-1; 7 bases are a match to TRBD1. V lost 7 bases and J lost 2; bases outside the gene matches: 8. There are 15 residues in the CDR3. From germline, CDR1 is SNHLY and CDR2 FYNNEI. The CDR3 region is CASTFGTVTYNEQFF. CDR3 sequence (DNA): TGTGCCAGCACCTTCGGGACAGTGACCTACAATGAGCAGTTCTTC.

The chain has TRBV5-1 and TRBJ2-2; 9 nucleotides match TRBD1. From germline, CDR1 is SGHRS and CDR2 YFSETQ. CDR3 size: 19 residues. Trimming removed 2 bases from V and 5 bases from J; junction bases left unmatched: 16. The CDR3 loop reads CASSFNPATGTGFTGELFF. The CDR3 nucleotides are TGCGCCAGCAGCTTTAACCCCGCGACCGGGACAGGGTTTACCGGGGAGCTGTTTTTT.

This clone came up a few times. CDR3 sequence reads: CASSRAGLNTEAFF. The CDR3 DNA is TGTGCCAGCAGTCGGGCAGGGCTGAACACTGAAGCTTTCTTT. This sequence joins TRBV6-6 and TRBJ1-1; TRBD1 is a possible D gene (5 bases). The CDR3 length is 14 residues. V was shortened by 5 bases and J by 0 bases, with 10 bases between the two germline ends. CDR1 MNHNY and CDR2 SVGAGI come from the germline V gene (reference sequence).

V usage is TRBV5-1 and J usage is TRBJ2-5; D unresolved. The germline V and J ends were trimmed by 4 bases and 0 bases, with 19 bases remaining between them. Per the germline V gene, CDR1 is SGHRS and CDR2 is YFSETQ. The CDR3 consists of 17 residues. The CDR3 here is CASSLGRASSYQETQYF. For the CDR3, the DNA is TGCGCCAGCAGCCTAGGACGGGCTTCCTCGTACCAAGAGACCCAGTACTTC. Combining the CDR3 with reference TRBV5-1 and TRBJ2-5 gives the whole variable domain KAGVTQTPRYLIKTRGQQVTLSCSPISGHRSVSWYQQTPGQGLQFLFEYFSETQRNKGNFPGRFSGRQFSNSRSEMNVSTLELGDSALYLCASSLGRASSYQETQYFGPGTRLLVL.

This chain joins TRBV2 and TRBJ2-7; 7 bases map to TRBD2. Germline CDR1 SNHLY, CDR2 FYNNEI. The CDR3 sequence is 13 residues long. With V trimmed by 6 bases and J by 9 bases, 11 bases remained unmatched. DNA of the CDR3: TGTGCCAGCAGCGCAACTGGGGGGGTCGGGCAGTACTTC. Translation: CASSATGGVGQYF.

V usage is TRBV11-3 and J usage is TRBJ2-7; 11 nucleotides align to TRBD1. V lost 10 bases to trimming and J lost 0 bases; unmatched junction nucleotides: 8. The CDR3 extends over 15 amino acids. Germline CDR1 SGHNT, CDR2 YENEEA. The CDR3 nucleotides are TGTGCCACCTCAGGGGGGACAGGGGGCTCCTACGAGCAGTACTTC. Translating it yields CATSGGTGGSYEQYF.

This chain links TRBV5-1 with TRBJ2-3, with 7 bases fitting TRBD2. Unmatched junction bases numbered 13, after V lost 5 bases and J lost 1 base. The germline V gene has CDR1 SGHRS and CDR2 YFSETQ. This CDR3 has 17 residues. The chain's CDR3 is CASSYGGLTAGTDTQYF. The CDR3 DNA follows: TGCGCCAGCAGTTACGGGGGACTAACGGCCGGCACAGATACGCAGTATTTT.

The rearrangement uses TRBV7-2 and TRBJ2-1, with 8 bases lining up with TRBD2. CDR1 is SGHTA and CDR2 is FQGNSA in the germline V gene. The CDR3 sequence is 15 residues long. The ends lost 5 bases at V and 10 bases at J; junction bases unmatched: 13. CDR3 DNA sequence: TGTGCCAGCAGCCCCATCCAAGCGGGAGAGGGAGAGCAGTTCTTC. Its translation: CASSPIQAGEGEQFF.

The V and J genes are TRBV2 and TRBJ2-7, with D possibly matching TRBD1 (6 bases). Trimming took 8 bases from V and 2 from J, leaving 13 bases between them. The CDR3 has 13 residues. CDR1 SNHLY and CDR2 FYNNEI come from the germline V gene. The CDR3 sequence: CASAGRGPYEQYF. The CDR3 DNA is TGTGCCAGCGCGGGCAGGGGACCCTACGAGCAGTACTTC.

The chain uses TRBV3-1 (or the pseudogene TRBV3-2) and TRBJ2-7; maybe TRBD1 (6 bases). CDR3 size: 13 residues. The V end was cut by 2 bases, the J end by 2 bases, with 7 bases between. The germline gives CDR1 LGHDT, CDR2 YNNKEL (reference sequence). CDR3 bases: TGTGCCAGCAGCCAAACAGGGCCCTACGAGCAGTACTTC. Amino acid sequence: CASSQTGPYEQYF.

V and J are TRBV6-2 or TRBV6-3 and TRBJ2-1, with 8 bases that match TRBD2. The CDR3 sequence is 15 residues long. V lost 6 bases and J lost 7; bases outside the gene matches: 11. CDR1 and CDR2 from the germline V gene are MNHEY and SVGEGT. This CDR3 reads CASSPGGAIVNEQFF. CDR3 bases: TGTGCCAGCAGCCCCGGGGGGGCGATTGTGAATGAGCAGTTCTTC.

The chain uses TRBV7-2 and TRBJ1-1, with no clear D. V was cut by 5 bases and J by 0 bases, with 10 bases left in between. The CDR3 totals 14 residues. The germline CDR1 and CDR2 sequences are SGHTA and FQGNSA. CDR3 sequence: CASSPMMVNTEAFF. The CDR3 DNA follows: TGTGCCAGCAGCCCGATGATGGTGAACACTGAAGCTTTCTTT.

This clone was picked up a small number of times. V gene TRBV7-3 combines with J gene TRBJ1-2; a possible D gene is TRBD1 (5 bases). From germline, CDR1 is SGHTA and CDR2 FQGTGA. Trimming removed 2 bases at V and 7 bases at J, with 14 bases between. CDR3 length equals 14 residues. CDR3 nucleotides: TGTGCCAGCAGCTTACAGGGACGAGCTGGTGGCTACACCTTC. Amino acid sequence: CASSLQGRAGGYTF.

This clone has more than one count but fewer than ten. This chain joins TRBV9 and TRBJ2-6, with D hard to call. V lost 0 bases to trimming and J lost 0 bases, with 10 bases between them. Germline V gene sequence: CDR1 SGDLS, CDR2 YYNGEE. CDR3 length: 17 residues. As DNA, the CDR3 is TGTGCCAGCAGCGTAGCGGCAGTACGCTCTGGGGCCAACGTCCTGACTTTC. Translated: CASSVAAVRSGANVLTF.

This chain connects TRBV5-4 to TRBJ2-5, with a weak D call TRBD2 (7 bases). With 1 base removed from V and 1 base from J, the gap between germline ends came to 11 bases. Germline V gene data show CDR1 as SGHNT and CDR2 as YYREEE (reference sequence). The CDR3 length is 15 residues. The CDR3 DNA reads TGTGCCAGCAGCTTGTTGGGGGGGGCCCAAGAGACCCAGTACTTC. Its translation is CASSLLGGAQETQYF.

CDR3 residues: CASSVRGGGNEQFF. CDR3 in DNA: TGTGCCAGCAGCGTAAGGGGGGGCGGGAATGAGCAGTTCTTC. This chain uses TRBV13 with TRBJ2-1, with a possible D match to TRBD2 (7 bases). Trimming stripped 5 bases from V and 7 bases from J, with 15 bases between. Germline V gene sequence: CDR1 PRHDT, CDR2 FYEKMQ (reference sequence). This CDR3 spans 14 amino acids.

Written as DNA, the CDR3 is TGCAGCGTTGAGGGGGGAACTGGGGCCAACGTCCTGACTTTC. This encodes CSVEGGTGANVLTF. This sequence joins TRBV29-1 and TRBJ2-6, with D perhaps matching TRBD2 (6 bases). The germline gives CDR1 SQVTM, CDR2 ANQGSEA. The ends were cut back, 3 bases at V and 2 bases at J, with 8 bases in the middle. The CDR3 runs 14 residues.

V and J are TRBV6-6 and TRBJ2-7, with TRBD1 as a possible D gene (6 bases). From germline, CDR1 is MNHNY and CDR2 SVGAGI (reference sequence). V was cut by 5 bases and J by 5 bases, with 22 bases left in between. The CDR3 sequence is 16 residues long. In nucleotides, the CDR3 is TGTGCCAGCAGTCACGCCCGAGGGGGTTCAATCCACGAGCAGTACTTC. Its protein is CASSHARGGSIHEQYF.

The chain employs TRBV4-1 and TRBJ1-5; the D is unclear. With 0 bases removed from V and 5 bases from J, the gap between germline ends came to 11 bases. The CDR3 is 15 residues long. Germline V gene lookup returns CDR1 MGHRA and CDR2 YSYEKL. CDR3 sequence reads: CASSQEGQEDQPQHF. The DNA of the CDR3 is TGCGCCAGCAGCCAAGAAGGCCAGGAGGATCAGCCCCAGCATTTT.

The J gene is TRBJ2-7, the V gene TRBV11-2; D perhaps matches TRBD1 (5 bases). Germline CDR1 is SGHAT and CDR2 is FQNNGV. The CDR3 sequence is 16 residues long. With 5 bases removed from V and 2 bases from J, the gap between germline ends came to 19 bases. The CDR3, as DNA: TGTGCCAGCAGCACCCTCCAGGGTACATCAGCCTACGAGCAGTACTTC. Encoded protein: CASSTLQGTSAYEQYF. Looking up the rest from reference TRBV11-2 and TRBJ2-7 gives the full variable domain: EAGVAQSPRYKIIEKRQSVAFWCNPISGHATLYWYQQILGQGPKLLIQFQNNGVVDDSQLPKDRFSAERLKGVDSTLKIQPAKLEDSAVYLCASSTLQGTSAYEQYFGPGTRLTVT.

This clone appeared a few times. J is TRBJ2-7 and V is TRBV5-1; 9 bases are a match to TRBD2. The V segment lost 4 bases and the J segment 3 bases; nucleotides outside the gene matches: 14. The CDR3 sequence is 17 residues long. CDR1 is SGHRS and CDR2 is YFSETQ in the germline V gene. The CDR3 loop is CASSRETNSGRVYEQYF. DNA for the CDR3: TGCGCCAGCAGCCGAGAAACCAATAGCGGGAGAGTCTACGAGCAGTACTTC.

The chain carries TRBV5-4 and TRBJ2-7; 8 positions agree with TRBD1. V trimming: 4 bases; J trimming: 0 bases; junction bases outside the gene matches: 12. The CDR3 consists of 17 residues. From germline, CDR1 is SGHNT and CDR2 YYREEE (reference sequence). CDR3 protein: CASSPSGWDRHSYEQYF. In nucleotides, the CDR3 is TGTGCCAGCAGCCCCTCGGGGTGGGACAGGCACTCCTACGAGCAGTACTTC. Full variable domain (outside the CDR3, taken from reference TRBV5-4 and TRBJ2-7): ETGVTQSPTHLIKTRGQQVTLRCSSQSGHNTVSWYQQALGQGPQFIFQYYREEENGRGNFPPRFSGLQFPNYSSELNVNALELDDSALYLCASSPSGWDRHSYEQYFGPGTRLTVT.

This CDR3 reads CASSQVPNQPQHF. CDR3 DNA: TGTGCCAGCAGCCAAGTGCCGAATCAGCCCCAGCATTTT. V usage is TRBV3-1 (or the pseudogene TRBV3-2) and J usage is TRBJ1-5; D remains unclear. In germline, CDR1 is LGHDT, CDR2 YNNKEL (reference sequence). CDR3 length: 13 amino acids. Trimming took 1 base from V and 4 from J, leaving 5 bases between them.

This clone was seen a single time. The rearrangement joins TRBV11-1 to TRBJ2-7; 7 bases line up with TRBD2. CDR3 size: 15 residues. CDR1 and CDR2 from the germline V gene are SGHAT and FQDESV (reference sequence). The trim removed 5 bases at V and 3 bases at J, leaving 10 bases unmatched. In DNA form, the CDR3 reads TGTGCCAGCAGCCTCCTCGGGGCGGGAGTCTACGAGCAGTACTTC. It codes for CASSLLGAGVYEQYF.